The 7 T cell receptor beta chains below come from one sample, sequenced in a study of PD-1 blockade in classical Hodgkin lymphoma. This sample's time point: cycle 4 day 1 (C4D1), after around six weeks of nivolumab. Following autologous stem cell transplantation, relapse occurred in every patient, and exposure to brentuximab vedotin varied. After PBMCs were thawed, their CD8+ T cells were isolated by magnetic negative selection. Only in-frame clones appear in the TCRdb table, and some are missing; sequencing was by immunoSEQ multiplex PCR. This repertoire shows 4,500 or so clones, 70% to 80% found once; its top ten account for over 20%. The specimen was CD8+ T cells from blood, collected before the fourth cycle of nivolumab. Receptors were obtained from a human donor with classical Hodgkin lymphoma.

This sequence joins TRBV28 and TRBJ1-3, with TRBD1 matching 9 bases. This CDR3 region has 17 residues. Trimming cost V 6 bases and J 1 base; bases outside gene matches: 10. Germline lookup yields CDR1 MDHEN and CDR2 SYDVKM. The CDR3 loop reads CASSLGMTGGSGNTIYF. The CDR3 region has the DNA TGTGCCAGCAGCCTGGGAATGACAGGGGGTTCTGGAAACACCATATATTTT.

The chain employs TRBV2 and TRBJ2-7; D is ambiguous. The CDR3 runs 13 residues. V was pared by 4 bases and J by 2 bases, with 9 bases between. Germline lookup yields CDR1 SNHLY and CDR2 FYNNEI. This CDR3 reads CASSVAVTYEQYF. In DNA form, the CDR3 reads TGTGCCAGCAGTGTGGCTGTTACCTACGAGCAGTACTTC.

The chain employs TRBV4-2 and TRBJ2-3; 12 bases fit TRBD2. This CDR3 comprises 20 residues. Looked up from germline, CDR1 is LGHNA and CDR2 is YNFKEQ. V shed 0 bases, J shed 5 bases, and the junction held 15 bases outside the gene matches. The CDR3: CASSQDLAITSGGRGDTQYF. The CDR3 DNA reads TGTGCCAGCAGCCAAGATCTGGCTATAACTAGCGGGGGGCGCGGAGATACGCAGTATTTT.

By frequency in the sample, this clone is large. V usage is TRBV4-3 and J usage is TRBJ2-5; 9 bases are a match to TRBD2. Germline trimming cut 1 base from V and 5 bases from J; bases unmatched to any gene: 11. This CDR3 is 17 amino acids long. The germline V gene encodes CDR1 LGHNA and CDR2 YSLEER. The CDR3 sequence is CASSQGVSRGGLETQYF. The CDR3 nucleotides read TGCGCCAGCAGCCAAGGGGTGTCGCGGGGGGGGCTGGAGACCCAGTACTTC.

This rearrangement joins TRBV27 to TRBJ2-2; 11 bases are shared with TRBD2. The CDR3 covers 17 residues. The V and J ends lost 1 base and 10 bases, in that order; junction bases with no gene match: 11. Germline-derived CDR1 and CDR2 are MNHEY and SMNVEV (reference sequence). CDR3 sequence (DNA): TGTGCCAGCAGTTTATTTCCCGAGACTAGCGGGGTTTCGGAGCTGTTTTTT. Translating it yields CASSLFPETSGVSELFF.

The chain joins TRBV7-9 to TRBJ1-2; D uncertain. The germline CDR1 and CDR2 sequences are SEHNR and FQNEAQ (reference sequence). Deletions cut 2 bases from V and 2 bases from J, with 6 bases between. CDR3 length: 13 amino acids. The CDR3 DNA sequence: TGTGCCAGCAGCTTACCCAGGAACTATGGCTACACCTTC. It codes for CASSLPRNYGYTF. Together with reference TRBV7-9 and TRBJ1-2, the CDR3 gives the full variable domain: DTGVSQNPRHKITKRGQNVTFRCDPISEHNRLYWYRQTLGQGPEFLTYFQNEAQLEKSRLLSDRFSAERPKGSFSTLEIQRTEQGDSAMYLCASSLPRNYGYTFGSGTRLTVV.

This clone was observed a few times. The chain carries TRBV6-5 and TRBJ1-1; D perhaps matches TRBD1 (5 bases). Between the trimmed V and J ends, which lost 7 bases and 3 bases, there was a span of 12 bases. CDR1 and CDR2 from the germline V gene are MNHEY and SVGAGI. This CDR3 is 13 amino acids long. CDR3 amino acids: CASNPGRYTEAFF. Here the CDR3 DNA reads TGTGCCAGCAATCCGGGACGGTACACTGAAGCTTTCTTT.